One and the same sample provided the 27 T cell receptor beta chains below, sequenced in a study of graft-versus-host responses after intestinal transplantation. What these receptors recognize is not known. The table came from immunoSEQ multiplex PCR; TCRdb's copy has only in-frame clones and leaves some out. The sample includes some 120,000 clones, around 90% of them seen just once. The sample in question was unstimulated CD4+ T cells sorted from spleen or lymph node cells, obtained before transplant. These receptor sequences come from a human donor who was the organ donor for an intestinal transplant.

The chain couples TRBV29-1 to TRBJ1-2; TRBD1 aligns across 8 bases. This CDR3 comprises 14 residues. The germline gives CDR1 SQVTM, CDR2 ANQGSEA. With 5 bases clipped from V and 3 bases from J, the junction kept 8 bases outside the gene matches. The CDR3 loop is CSVTTTGVYYGYTF. DNA of the CDR3: TGCAGCGTTACTACGACAGGGGTTTACTATGGCTACACCTTC.

The gene calls are TRBV4-2 and TRBJ1-2; the D is unclear. V shed 0 bases and J shed 1 base, with 9 bases lying between them. Looked up from germline, CDR1 is LGHNA and CDR2 is YNFKEQ. CDR3 size: 15 residues. The CDR3 here is CASSQDFGYNYGYTF. DNA of the CDR3: TGTGCCAGCAGCCAAGACTTTGGGTATAACTATGGCTACACCTTC.

This sequence joins TRBV6-1 and TRBJ2-1; no definite D call. Trimming removed 7 bases at V and 2 bases at J, with 12 bases between. CDR3 length: 14 amino acids. Per the germline V gene, CDR1 is MNHNS and CDR2 is SASEGT. The CDR3 DNA is TGTGCCAGCACCCCTCTTAGGGCCTACAATGAGCAGTTCTTC. Translating gives CASTPLRAYNEQFF.

This clone was seen once. This CDR3 is CASSLNRDPGYNEQFF. The CDR3 nucleotides are TGTGCCAGCAGCTTAAATCGTGATCCAGGCTACAATGAGCAGTTCTTC. This chain joins TRBV7-9 and TRBJ2-1, with no clear D. Germline-derived CDR1 and CDR2 are SEHNR and FQNEAQ (reference sequence). V shed 2 bases and J shed 3 bases, with 14 bases lying between them. The CDR3 runs to 16 residues.

The chain has TRBV23-1 and TRBJ1-5; the D gene is possibly TRBD1 (6 bases). TRBV23-1 is flagged as an ORF with uncertain function. The CDR3 runs 15 residues. Trimming removed 0 bases from V and 1 base from J, with 7 bases in between. CDR3 loop: CASSQSGGSNQPQHF. The CDR3 nucleotides are TGCGCCAGCAGTCAATCAGGGGGAAGCAATCAGCCCCAGCATTTT.

The chain has TRBV5-1 and TRBJ2-2, with D tentatively TRBD2 (6 bases). V lost 4 bases and J lost 5, with 24 bases in between. The CDR3 sequence is 18 residues long. Germline lookup yields CDR1 SGHRS and CDR2 YFSETQ. The CDR3 DNA is TGCGCCAGCAGCGGCCTCCGGGGCGCGGGGCAGGGTACCGGGGAGCTGTTTTTT. This sequence encodes CASSGLRGAGQGTGELFF.

Comment on this clone: Other DNA sequences in the same sample also yield this CDR3. The CDR3 loop is CASSETSGSYNEQFF. As DNA, the CDR3 is TGTGCCAGCAGCGAGACTAGCGGGAGTTACAATGAGCAGTTCTTC. This rearrangement joins TRBV9 to TRBJ2-1, with 12 positions matching TRBD2. V lost 3 bases and J lost 4; bases outside the gene matches: 2. CDR3 size: 15 residues. Germline CDR1 is SGDLS and CDR2 is YYNGEE. The whole variable domain, filled in from reference TRBV9 and TRBJ2-1, reads DSGVTQTPKHLITATGQRVTLRCSPRSGDLSVYWYQQSLDQGLQFLIQYYNGEERAKGNILERFSAQQFPDLHSELNLSSLELGDSALYFCASSETSGSYNEQFFGPGTRLTVL.

The chain is built from TRBV21-1 and TRBJ2-7; the tabulated D call, TRBD2, remains unverified against the DNA. TRBV21-1 is marked as a pseudogene. This CDR3 comprises 14 residues. The CDR3 region is CASSQPGLAYEQYF. The CDR3 nucleotides read TGTGCCAGCAGCCAACCGGGACTAGCCTACGAGCAGTACTTC.

This clone has a single count. DNA for the CDR3: TGTGCCAGTAGTATCGGGACCAGGGGCCAGCCCCAGCATTTT. Amino acids: CASSIGTRGQPQHF. This chain connects TRBV19 to TRBJ1-5, with TRBD1 as a possible D gene (6 bases). The V end lost 3 bases, the J end lost 7 bases, and 13 bases lay between the germline ends. The CDR3 contains 14 residues. Germline V gene lookup returns CDR1 LNHDA and CDR2 SQIVND (reference sequence).

CDR3 nucleotide sequence: TGCGCCAGCAGCTTGACTAGCGCTAAAGAGACCCAGTACTTC. Translated, it gives CASSLTSAKETQYF. V is TRBV5-1 and J is TRBJ2-5, with 7 bases identical to TRBD2. The CDR3 runs to 14 residues. Germline lookup yields CDR1 SGHRS and CDR2 YFSETQ. V shed 1 base and J 3 bases; nucleotides not matched to a gene: 3.

The chain carries TRBV5-4 and TRBJ2-1; 7 bases are shared with TRBD2. The CDR3 sequence is 16 residues long. J gave up 0 bases and V 3 bases, and 6 bases lay outside the gene matches. The V gene's germline CDR1 is SGHNT and CDR2 YYREEE (reference sequence). As DNA, the CDR3 is TGTGCCAGCAGCTACGGACTAGTTGCCTCCTACAATGAGCAGTTCTTC. Amino acid sequence: CASSYGLVASYNEQFF.

CDR3 DNA sequence: TGCGCCAGCAGCTTGGGAGGGACAGTCATCGATACGCAGTATTTT. It specifies CASSLGGTVIDTQYF. The chain recombines TRBV5-1 with TRBJ2-3; 7 positions agree with TRBD1. The CDR3 runs 15 residues. J gave up 6 bases and V 0 bases, and 7 bases lay outside the gene matches. CDR1 is SGHRS, CDR2 YFSETQ, per germline.

The chain recombines TRBV11-2 with TRBJ2-7, with 14 bases that match TRBD2. J gave up 7 bases and V 5 bases, and 10 bases lay outside the gene matches. In germline, CDR1 is SGHAT, CDR2 FQNNGV. The CDR3 consists of 16 residues. Written as DNA, the CDR3 is TGTGCCAGCAGCCCAAGGGGACTAGCGGGAGCGAAAGAGCAGTACTTC. It encodes CASSPRGLAGAKEQYF.

This chain joins TRBV6-6 and TRBJ2-7; 14 bases are a match to TRBD2. Germline lookup yields CDR1 MNHNY and CDR2 SVGAGI (reference sequence). This CDR3 contains 16 residues. J was trimmed by 5 bases and V by 7 bases; bases with no gene match: 10. The CDR3 here is CASNAGLAGAMNEQYF. Here the CDR3 DNA reads TGTGCCAGCAACGCGGGACTAGCGGGAGCTATGAACGAGCAGTACTTC.

The rearrangement links TRBV7-2 to TRBJ2-2; 8 nucleotides match TRBD2. The CDR3 is made up of 15 amino acids. Germline CDR1 and CDR2: SGHTA and FQGNSA. After removal of 1 base from V and 7 bases from J, the junction contained 5 bases not matched to a gene. The CDR3 protein is CASSLDGREGGELFF. CDR3 bases: TGTGCCAGCAGCTTAGACGGGAGGGAAGGCGGGGAGCTGTTTTTT.

CDR3 loop: CASSLRPTTARYGYTF. The CDR3 DNA follows: TGTGCCAGCAGTTTAAGACCGACGACGGCGCGCTATGGCTACACCTTC. The chain uses TRBV28 and TRBJ1-2; D is ambiguous. The CDR3 runs 16 residues. The V gene lost 2 bases and the J gene lost 4 bases, with 17 bases spanning the gap. Looked up from germline, CDR1 is MDHEN and CDR2 is SYDVKM.

V gene TRBV18 combines with J gene TRBJ2-7; no clear D. The CDR3 length is 13 residues. Germline V gives CDR1 KGHSH, CDR2 LQKENI. Deletions cut 3 bases from V and 7 bases from J, with 13 bases between. The CDR3 is CASSPTLDWEQYF. DNA for the CDR3: TGTGCCAGCTCACCGACTCTTGACTGGGAGCAGTACTTC.

CDR3 amino acids: CASSVTGSAGELFF. The CDR3 DNA is TGTGCCAGCAGCGTGACAGGTAGCGCCGGGGAGCTGTTTTTT. The rearrangement joins TRBV9 to TRBJ2-2, with TRBD1 as a possible D gene (6 bases). Per the germline V gene, CDR1 is SGDLS and CDR2 is YYNGEE. The CDR3 consists of 14 residues. Trimming left V 2 bases short and J 6 bases short, with 11 bases between.

The rearrangement uses TRBV25-1 and TRBJ2-4; possible D gene TRBD2, 6 bases. V shed 4 bases and J shed 1 base, with 8 bases lying between them. The CDR3 contains 14 residues. CDR1 and CDR2 (germline): MGHDK, SYGVNS. The CDR3 region has the DNA TGTGCCAGCAGTGCGGCGGGGGCCAAAAACATTCAGTACTTC. This encodes CASSAAGAKNIQYF.

The sample holds one count of this clone. The chain has TRBV7-8 and TRBJ1-2, with 7 positions matching TRBD1. J lost 4 bases, V lost 1 base, and 6 bases had no gene match. The CDR3 covers 15 residues. Germline V CDR1 and CDR2: SGHVS, FQNEAQ. CDR3 sequence reads: CASSLGLGTVYGYTF. The CDR3 coding sequence is TGTGCCAGCAGCTTAGGACTGGGGACAGTCTATGGCTACACCTTC. Complete variable domain (other parts from reference TRBV7-8 and TRBJ1-2): GAGVSQSPRYKVAKRGQDVALRCDPISGHVSLFWYQQALGQGPEFLTYFQNEAQLDKSGLPSDRFFAERPEGSVSTLKIQRTQQEDSAVYLCASSLGLGTVYGYTFGSGTRLTVV.

DNA for the CDR3: TGTGCCTGGAGTGTACTAAGGAGAAAAGTTTCCTACGAGCAGTACTTC. It specifies CAWSVLRRKVSYEQYF. V is TRBV30 and J is TRBJ2-7, with D uncertain. Germline V gene sequence: CDR1 GTSNPN, CDR2 SVGIG (reference sequence). V lost 0 bases to trimming and J lost 1 base, with 16 bases between them. The CDR3 is made up of 16 amino acids.

The rearrangement links TRBV15 to TRBJ2-1; weak D call: TRBD1 (5 bases). The CDR3 length is 17 residues. Germline V lookup: CDR1 LNHNV, CDR2 YYDKDF (reference sequence). V lost 6 bases and J lost 1, with 19 bases in between. CDR3: CATSNEAGIRSYNEQFF. DNA for the CDR3: TGTGCCACCAGTAACGAAGCAGGGATAAGGTCCTACAATGAGCAGTTCTTC.

V and J are TRBV11-2 and TRBJ2-2; 10 bases fit TRBD1. The CDR3 runs 15 residues. Germline loops: CDR1 SGHAT, CDR2 FQNNGV. The trim removed 7 bases at V and 5 bases at J, leaving 7 bases unmatched. In DNA form, the CDR3 reads TGTGCCAGCACCGACGACAGGGGGCAAACCGGGGAGCTGTTTTTT. This codes for CASTDDRGQTGELFF.

V gene TRBV7-9 combines with J gene TRBJ1-1; TRBD1 aligns across 9 bases. The CDR3 runs 15 residues. Germline values: CDR1 SEHNR, CDR2 FQNEAQ (reference sequence). V gave up 5 bases and J gave up 3 bases; unmatched junction bases: 7. The CDR3 spells CASSPGRDRDTEAFF. CDR3 coding DNA: TGTGCCAGCAGCCCGGGCCGGGACAGGGACACTGAAGCTTTCTTT.

For the CDR3, the DNA is TGCAGTGCCAGCGGGAGAAATGAGCAGTTCTTC. It specifies CSASGRNEQFF. The rearrangement joins TRBV20-1 to TRBJ2-1, with 8 bases that match TRBD2. The V segment lost 6 bases and the J segment 7 bases; nucleotides outside the gene matches: 2. From germline, CDR1 is DFQATT and CDR2 SNEGSKA (reference sequence). The CDR3 contains 11 residues.

This CDR3 is CSPGQGACGYTF. Written as DNA, the CDR3 is TGCAGCCCCGGACAGGGGGCTTGTGGCTACACCTTC. The chain has TRBV29-1 and TRBJ1-2, with 11 bases matching TRBD1. This CDR3 region has 12 residues. Germline-derived CDR1 and CDR2 are SQVTM and ANQGSEA. The junction had 6 bases not matched to a gene; V was cut back by 8 bases and J by 7 bases.

The chain recombines TRBV28 with TRBJ2-5; 7 bases map to TRBD1. The better agreement between TRBJ2-7 and the DNA end casts doubt on the J call. This CDR3 comprises 14 residues. From germline, CDR1 is MDHEN and CDR2 SYDVKM. The CDR3 spells CASSLQGVVYEQYF. CDR3 DNA: TGTGCCAGCAGTTTACAGGGGGTGGTGTACGAGCAGTACTTC.